This is a list of T cell receptor beta chains from one sample in a study of blood T cell repertoires in COVID-19. Using immunoSEQ multiplex PCR, the repertoire was profiled, and TCRdb retains in-frame clones only, with some absent. The data hold tens of thousands of clones, with more than 75% observed a single time. Sequencing was carried out using peripheral blood. These receptor sequences come from a human donor in a cohort sampled during active COVID-19. Both conserved end residues are part of each CDR3. D genes are given only for firm matches. Clone size is shown for a subset of rows, as once, few, many or a class of expanded clone.

v_gene: TRBV30
d_gene: -
abundance: few
j_gene: TRBJ1-1
CDR3nt: TGTGCCTGGAGTCCTCAGTCGACAGTGTCCACTGAAGCTTTCTTT
CDR3aa: CAWSPQSTVSTEAFF

v_gene: TRBV28
d_gene: -
abundance: -
j_gene: TRBJ2-2
CDR3nt: TGTGCCAGCAGTTTGGCGGGCCCGAACACCGGGGAGCTGTTTTTT
CDR3aa: CASSLAGPNTGELFF

v_gene: TRBV6-5
d_gene: TRBD2
abundance: -
j_gene: TRBJ2-1
CDR3nt: TGTGCCAGCAGCGGGGGAGGGAGCTCCTACAATGAGCAGTTCTTC
CDR3aa: CASSGGGSSYNEQFF

v_gene: TRBV2
d_gene: -
abundance: -
j_gene: TRBJ1-1
CDR3nt: TGTGCCACAGCTATTAGCGCTGAAGCTTTCTTT
CDR3aa: CATAISAEAFF

v_gene: TRBV11-2
d_gene: TRBD2
abundance: once
j_gene: TRBJ2-1
CDR3nt: TGTGCCAGCAGCTTAGTAAGGCTAGCGGGGTACAATGAGCAGTTCTTC
CDR3aa: CASSLVRLAGYNEQFF

v_gene: TRBV5-4
d_gene: TRBD1
abundance: -
j_gene: TRBJ2-1
CDR3nt: TGTGCCAGCAGCCGGACAGGGGGCGTATATGAGCAGTTCTTC
CDR3aa: CASSRTGGVYEQFF

v_gene: TRBV7-7
d_gene: -
abundance: -
j_gene: TRBJ1-1
CDR3nt: TGTGCCAGCAGCTTGGGGTCGGGGACTGAAGCTTTCTTT
CDR3aa: CASSLGSGTEAFF

v_gene: TRBV29-1
d_gene: -
abundance: -
j_gene: TRBJ1-3
CDR3nt: TGCAGCGTTGAATATGCGATGGGGGGAAGGAGAAACACCATATATTTT
CDR3aa: CSVEYAMGGRRNTIYF

v_gene: TRBV2
d_gene: TRBD1
abundance: -
j_gene: TRBJ2-2
CDR3nt: TGTGCCAGCAGTAGACCGACAGGGCAGCAAGATAACACCGGGGAGCTGTTTTTT
CDR3aa: CASSRPTGQQDNTGELFF

v_gene: TRBV27
d_gene: TRBD2
abundance: -
j_gene: TRBJ2-1
CDR3nt: TGTGCCAGTAGACTAGCGGGGGATACTAGCTCCTACAATGAGCAGTTCTTC
CDR3aa: CASRLAGDTSSYNEQFF

v_gene: TRBV6-6
d_gene: -
abundance: few
j_gene: TRBJ2-7
CDR3nt: TGTGCCGCAGGGCTCCTCTACGAGCAGTACTTC
CDR3aa: CAAGLLYEQYF

v_gene: TRBV19
d_gene: -
abundance: -
j_gene: TRBJ1-4
CDR3nt: TGTGCCAGTAGTATAGGCGGCAGCCTATCAGTTAATGAAAAACTGTTTTTT
CDR3aa: CASSIGGSLSVNEKLFF

v_gene: TRBV5-5
d_gene: TRBD1
abundance: -
j_gene: TRBJ1-5
CDR3nt: TGTGCCACTCTAGGACAGGGCCCCGTTAATCAGCCCCAGCATTTT
CDR3aa: CATLGQGPVNQPQHF

v_gene: TRBV19
d_gene: -
abundance: -
j_gene: TRBJ1-2
CDR3nt: TGTGCCAGTAGTGTGTACAGGAGAACTAACTATGGCTACACCTTC
CDR3aa: CASSVYRRTNYGYTF

v_gene: TRBV7-9
d_gene: TRBD1
abundance: -
j_gene: TRBJ2-3
CDR3nt: TGTGCCAGCAGCTTCGGACAGGGTGACGCAGATACGCAGTATTTT
CDR3aa: CASSFGQGDADTQYF

v_gene: TRBV30
d_gene: -
abundance: -
j_gene: TRBJ2-1
CDR3nt: TGTGCCTGGATTCAGGAGGACCCCTTCAATGAGCAGTTCTTC
CDR3aa: CAWIQEDPFNEQFF

v_gene: TRBV7-2
d_gene: TRBD1
abundance: -
j_gene: TRBJ2-1
CDR3nt: TGTGCCAGCAGCTTATCGAGGGACAGGGAGCAGTTCTTC
CDR3aa: CASSLSRDREQFF

v_gene: TRBV5-4
d_gene: -
abundance: -
j_gene: TRBJ2-5
CDR3nt: TGTGCCAGCAGCTTGGCGGGGGGCTCCCTACAAGAGACCCAGTACTTC
CDR3aa: CASSLAGGSLQETQYF

v_gene: TRBV3-1/TRBV3-2
d_gene: -
abundance: -
j_gene: TRBJ2-6
CDR3nt: TGTGCCAGCAGCGAAGAGGGGCGAGCCAGCACCTCTGGGGCCAACGTCCTGACTTTC
CDR3aa: CASSEEGRASTSGANVLTF

v_gene: TRBV5-1
d_gene: TRBD1
abundance: -
j_gene: TRBJ1-1
CDR3nt: TGCGCCAGCACACAGGGGATCGGCGAAGCTTTCTTT
CDR3aa: CASTQGIGEAFF

v_gene: TRBV6-4
d_gene: -
abundance: -
j_gene: TRBJ1-6
CDR3nt: TGTGCCAGCAGTGACTCGAGGTATTTGAGCTATAATTCACCCCTCCACTTT
CDR3aa: CASSDSRYLSYNSPLHF

v_gene: TRBV5-1
d_gene: -
abundance: -
j_gene: TRBJ1-1
CDR3nt: TGCGCCAGCAGCTTGGCCTTCGTGGGGGCGAAGTACACTGAAGCTTTCTTT
CDR3aa: CASSLAFVGAKYTEAFF

v_gene: TRBV27
d_gene: TRBD2
abundance: -
j_gene: TRBJ2-5
CDR3nt: TGTGCCAGCAGTTCGCCGGGACTAGCGGGGGGGCTAAAGACCCAGTACTTC
CDR3aa: CASSSPGLAGGLKTQYF

v_gene: TRBV6-6
d_gene: -
abundance: -
j_gene: TRBJ1-5
CDR3nt: TGTGCCAGCAGAGGGGGGGACACCCGCAATCAGCCCCAGCATTTT
CDR3aa: CASRGGDTRNQPQHF

v_gene: TRBV6-6
d_gene: TRBD1
abundance: -
j_gene: TRBJ1-1
CDR3nt: TGTGCCAGCAGCAGGGACAGCATGAACACTGAAGCTTTCTTT
CDR3aa: CASSRDSMNTEAFF

v_gene: TRBV6-5
d_gene: -
abundance: -
j_gene: TRBJ1-5
CDR3nt: TGTGCCAGCACCCGAACGGGGGAGCAGCCCCAGCATTTT
CDR3aa: CASTRTGEQPQHF

v_gene: TRBV6-5
d_gene: TRBD1
abundance: -
j_gene: TRBJ1-1
CDR3nt: TGTGCCAGCAGGGACAGGGGAGGGACTGAAGCTTTCTTT
CDR3aa: CASRDRGGTEAFF

v_gene: TRBV28
d_gene: TRBD2
abundance: -
j_gene: TRBJ2-1
CDR3nt: TGTGCCAGCAGTGGCGGGGGATTCAATGAGCAGTTCTTC
CDR3aa: CASSGGGFNEQFF

v_gene: TRBV5-6
d_gene: -
abundance: -
j_gene: TRBJ2-7
CDR3nt: TGTGCCAGCAGCCCGAATGGAGGGGGCTTCTACGAGCAGTACTTC
CDR3aa: CASSPNGGGFYEQYF

v_gene: TRBV5-1
d_gene: -
abundance: -
j_gene: TRBJ2-7
CDR3nt: TGCGCCAGCAGCGTGGACGCTATCGCCTACGAGCAGTACTTC
CDR3aa: CASSVDAIAYEQYF

v_gene: TRBV19
d_gene: -
abundance: once
j_gene: TRBJ1-5
CDR3nt: TGTGCCAGTAGTATCGGTCCAGGGGAGAGCAATCAGCCCCAGCATTTT
CDR3aa: CASSIGPGESNQPQHF

v_gene: TRBV6-6
d_gene: TRBD1
abundance: -
j_gene: TRBJ2-2
CDR3nt: TGTGCCAGCAGTTTTGGGACAGGGGGCCCCGGGGAGCTGTTTTTT
CDR3aa: CASSFGTGGPGELFF

v_gene: TRBV18
d_gene: -
abundance: -
j_gene: TRBJ2-1
CDR3nt: TGTGCCAGCTCACCTCCCCAGATCCAAGACAATGAGCAGTTCTTC
CDR3aa: CASSPPQIQDNEQFF

v_gene: TRBV5-6
d_gene: TRBD1
abundance: many
j_gene: TRBJ2-2
CDR3nt: TGTGCCAGCAGCTCACAGGGGGTCGGGGAGCTGTTTTTT
CDR3aa: CASSSQGVGELFF

v_gene: TRBV3-1/TRBV3-2
d_gene: TRBD1
abundance: -
j_gene: TRBJ2-3
CDR3nt: TGTGCCAGCAGCCATACAGGGGTGGGCACAGATACGCAGTATTTT
CDR3aa: CASSHTGVGTDTQYF

v_gene: TRBV12-3/TRBV12-4
d_gene: -
abundance: -
j_gene: TRBJ2-1
CDR3nt: TGTGCCAGCAGTCCCCTAGCAGTCGAGCGGCAGTTCTTC
CDR3aa: CASSPLAVERQFF

v_gene: TRBV9
d_gene: -
abundance: few
j_gene: TRBJ1-6
CDR3nt: TGTGCCAGCAGCGTAGGGCAATATAATTCACCCCTCCACTTT
CDR3aa: CASSVGQYNSPLHF

v_gene: TRBV4-2
d_gene: -
abundance: once
j_gene: TRBJ2-3
CDR3nt: TGTGCCAGCAGCCAAGTGAGCGGAGCCCAAGGCGGCGACACTAGCACAGATACGCAGTATTTT
CDR3aa: CASSQVSGAQGGDTSTDTQYF

v_gene: TRBV9
d_gene: TRBD1
abundance: -
j_gene: TRBJ1-2
CDR3nt: TGTGCCAGCAGCGTAGGACAGGGAAAGAATGGCTACACCTTC
CDR3aa: CASSVGQGKNGYTF

v_gene: TRBV15
d_gene: TRBD1
abundance: -
j_gene: TRBJ2-7
CDR3nt: TGTGCCACCAGCAGAGATTGGGGAACCGGGACAGTCGCCGAGCAGTACTTC
CDR3aa: CATSRDWGTGTVAEQYF

v_gene: TRBV5-6
d_gene: TRBD1
abundance: -
j_gene: TRBJ2-3
CDR3nt: TGTGCCAGCAGCCTTGGGGACAGGGACACAGATACGCAGTATTTT
CDR3aa: CASSLGDRDTDTQYF

v_gene: TRBV15
d_gene: -
abundance: -
j_gene: TRBJ2-2
CDR3nt: TGTGCCACCAGCAGGCTGGGGACTACCGGGGAGCTGTTTTTT
CDR3aa: CATSRLGTTGELFF

v_gene: TRBV15
d_gene: TRBD2
abundance: once
j_gene: TRBJ2-3
CDR3nt: TGTGCCACCAGCAGAGATCAGCCCCAGCGGGGGACAGATACGCAGTATTTT
CDR3aa: CATSRDQPQRGTDTQYF

v_gene: TRBV5-1
d_gene: TRBD2
abundance: -
j_gene: TRBJ2-3
CDR3nt: TGCGCCAGCAGCTTCGGTCTAGCGGGGGGCCTCACAGATACGCAGTATTTT
CDR3aa: CASSFGLAGGLTDTQYF

v_gene: TRBV3-1/TRBV3-2
d_gene: -
abundance: -
j_gene: TRBJ2-7
CDR3nt: TGTGCCAGCAGCCAAGACAACCCTTACCAGGCATCCTACGAGCAGTACTTC
CDR3aa: CASSQDNPYQASYEQYF

v_gene: TRBV11-2
d_gene: -
abundance: -
j_gene: TRBJ1-1
CDR3nt: TGTGCCAGCAGCTTAGACAGGGTAAAGACTGAAGCTTTCTTT
CDR3aa: CASSLDRVKTEAFF

v_gene: TRBV5-1
d_gene: -
abundance: -
j_gene: TRBJ2-4
CDR3nt: TGCGCCAGCAGCACCGGGACACCAGCCAAAAACATTCAGTACTTC
CDR3aa: CASSTGTPAKNIQYF

v_gene: TRBV6-5
d_gene: -
abundance: few
j_gene: TRBJ2-6
CDR3nt: TGTGCCAGCAGACAAAACTCTGGGGCCAACGTCCTGACTTTC
CDR3aa: CASRQNSGANVLTF

v_gene: TRBV11-2
d_gene: TRBD2
abundance: -
j_gene: TRBJ2-7
CDR3nt: TGTGCCAGCAGCTCCCCCTGGACTAGCGGGGGGACCTACGAGCAGTACTTC
CDR3aa: CASSSPWTSGGTYEQYF

v_gene: TRBV7-2
d_gene: TRBD2
abundance: -
j_gene: TRBJ2-2
CDR3nt: TGTGCCAGCAGCTCCCCCGGACTAGCGGGCGGGGAGCTGTTTTTT
CDR3aa: CASSSPGLAGGELFF

v_gene: TRBV19
d_gene: TRBD1
abundance: -
j_gene: TRBJ1-1
CDR3nt: TGTGCCAGTAGCCCCCCGGGACAGGGAAGCACTGAAGCTTTCTTT
CDR3aa: CASSPPGQGSTEAFF

v_gene: TRBV28
d_gene: -
abundance: -
j_gene: TRBJ1-2
CDR3nt: TGTGCCAGCAGTCCCCTTCGGGCGGGCTATGGCTACACCTTC
CDR3aa: CASSPLRAGYGYTF

v_gene: TRBV27
d_gene: TRBD1
abundance: -
j_gene: TRBJ1-1
CDR3nt: TGTGCCAGCAGTTCAAACAGGGGGTCTAGGGATGAAGCTTTCTTT
CDR3aa: CASSSNRGSRDEAFF

v_gene: TRBV18
d_gene: -
abundance: -
j_gene: TRBJ1-2
CDR3nt: TGTGCCAGCTCACCAAGGTTAGCAGGGCAGGATGGCTACACCTTC
CDR3aa: CASSPRLAGQDGYTF

v_gene: TRBV19
d_gene: -
abundance: -
j_gene: TRBJ1-6
CDR3nt: TGTGCCAGTTCGAAGCCGAGCTCCTATAATTCACCCCTCCACTTT
CDR3aa: CASSKPSSYNSPLHF

v_gene: TRBV5-8
d_gene: TRBD1
abundance: -
j_gene: TRBJ1-1
CDR3nt: TGTGCCAGCAGCCGTGACAGGGGATCGGTCGACACTGAAGCTTTCTTT
CDR3aa: CASSRDRGSVDTEAFF

v_gene: TRBV18
d_gene: -
abundance: -
j_gene: TRBJ1-6
CDR3nt: TGTGCCAGCTCACCTAGACAAATCTATAATTCACCCCTCCACTTT
CDR3aa: CASSPRQIYNSPLHF